This TCR beta chain derives from a study of post-analysis software for immune sequencing data. Unique-molecular-identifier-tagged TCR beta cDNA libraries were used. TCRdb re-called the PCR reads with MiXCR, one entry per CDR3 protein. Of about 760,000 distinct CDR3 sequences in the sample, roughly 27% were seen once. Concerning this clonotype itself: Its antigen is undetermined.

Broader study findings: Compared with controls, patients had more of five TRBV segments, including TRBV5-6, TRBV5-1 and TRBV20-1.

Germline loops: CDR1 SGHDN, CDR2 FVKESK. The V end was cut by 0 bases, the J end by 5 bases, with 13 bases between. CDR3 length equals 15 residues. Source material: blood. The gene calls are TRBV14 and TRBJ2-5, with D tentatively TRBD1 (5 bases). This sequence was found in a girl aged 5 to 17 with multiple sclerosis. DNA for the CDR3: TGTGCCAGCAGCCAAGATTTTCAGGGATTTGAGACCCAGTACTTC. Protein sequence: CASSQDFQGFETQYF.